This entry concerns a single TCR beta chain. This clonotype was counted between two and nine times. Its antigen target is currently unknown. No base quality values were provided; no much bigger clone lies one nucleotide off. PBMCs were isolated by Ficoll-Paque density gradient centrifugation. The data were taken from a study of T-cell memory formation after mild COVID-19 (dated by TCRdb to the early 2020s). Some background on the complete study: TCR sequence clusters from the two donors were largely donor specific. Longitudinal TCRalpha and TCRbeta repertoire sequencing tracked T-cell clones expanding and contracting after mild COVID-19 in two donors. Two young, previously healthy adult volunteers made up the cohort, one male and one female.

This sample was sequenced with an Illumina NovaSeq 6000. Using 5'RACE with constant-segment primers, TCRalpha and TCRbeta cDNA libraries were constructed, with sample barcodes and unique molecular identifiers added in the process. Trizol reagent was used to extract RNA from every sample. Amplification of the libraries took two PCR steps, and the second step added a second sample barcode plus Illumina TruSeq adapters. Libraries were sequenced on an Illumina NovaSeq with 2 x 150 bp paired-end reads. The authors processed their data as follows. Reads were demultiplexed and collapsed into UMI-guided consensus sequences with migec v1.2.7. With mixcr v2.1.11, UMI consensuses were aligned to TRA and TRB V and J templates and assembled into clonotypes. Clonotypes were classified as expanded or contracted when called significant by both edgeR and NoisET, with noise models trained on biological replicates. For edgeR calls, a false discovery rate-adjusted p below 0.01 and a log2 fold-change threshold of 1 were applied. PCA with hierarchical clustering of max-normalized trajectories of the 1000 most abundant clonotypes was used as exploratory dynamics analysis. Each responding clone was given a CD4 or CD8 phenotype based on the CD4+ and CD8+ repertoires, which had been sequenced separately. The public reads were reanalyzed by TCRdb: fastp trimming at Q25, MiXCR alignment, in-frame beta chains only. Each entry is one CDR3 protein sequence, shown with its most common DNA and genes. The V and J calls follow TCRdb's processing rather than the paper's. This sample is represented by 350,000 or so distinct CDR3 sequences; 10% to 15% of them were singletons. Roughly a fifth of the sample lies in the top ten.

General findings and caveats noted by the study authors: From day 15 to 85, contracting clones showed balanced CD4/CD8 phenotypes, whereas a second wave of clones that expanded from day 15 to 37 leaned towards CD4+. Contracting CD4+ clones appeared mostly in the CM and EM memory subsets, whereas CD8+ clones were enriched in EMRA. Some responding clones were found in pre-infection memory, which suggests that pre-existing cross-reactive memory T cells took part in the SARS-CoV-2 response. The second-wave clones that peaked on day 37 were not confirmed to be SARS-CoV-2 specific. Only two mild cases were covered in the study, and larger cohorts including severe cases with pre-infection samples were considered necessary.

CDR1 and CDR2 (SGHNT, YYREEE) derive from the germline V gene (reference sequence). Inclusive of the bounding cysteine and phenylalanine, the CDR3 is 13 residues long. Just CDR3 DNA is preserved here, 39 bases in frame from base 1. Relative to germline, V is 4 bases shorter and J is 15 bases shorter, with 17 bases between their ends. Sequenced input: PBMCs or a T cell subset sorted from them (not recorded which). The TCR was taken from a man younger than 35 who had mild COVID-19 (a few samples of this study predate the infection). The sample titles of this study are shuffled in the database, so cell type and time point are left out; the donor was told from shared clones. This sequence uses TRBV5-4 and TRBJ1-6, and perhaps TRBD1 as D gene, on 5 matching bases. The encoded CDR3 is CASSHRTSLDLHF. The nucleotide sequence is TGTGCCAGCAGCCATCGGACATCCTTGGACCTCCACTTT.